Following are 9 T cell receptor beta chains from one sample sequenced in a study of T cells in Graves' hyperthyroidism and ophthalmopathy (dated 2019 in TCRdb). Libraries were constructed by multiplex PCR. Sequencing instrument: Illumina HiSeq 2000. The TCR beta CDR3 regions were amplified from RNA transcripts. The first round of RT-PCR for the TCR CDR3 was performed with the HTBI primer set and the Qiagen OneStep RT-PCR kit. The public sequencing data were trimmed at Q25 with fastp and processed into clonotypes with MiXCR by TCRdb, which kept only in-frame beta chains. Records with the same CDR3 protein are collapsed into one entry carrying the most frequent genes and DNA. Recorded for this sample are 500,000 or so distinct CDR3 sequences; about 16% of them occurred a single time. The top ten clonotypes cover around 28% of the sample. Sequencing used blood. The origin of the receptors is a woman between 25 and 40 years old with Graves' ophthalmopathy.

This clonotype was observed many times. CDR3 sequence (DNA): TGTGCCGCTAGCGGGAGGGACACAGATACGCAGTATTTT. It encodes CAASGRDTDTQYF. The rearrangement uses TRBV10-3 and TRBJ2-3; 12 positions match TRBD2. V dropped 11 bases and J dropped 2; count of bases not matched to a gene: 2. Germline CDR1 and CDR2: ENHRY and SYGVKD. The CDR3 has 13 amino acids.

This clonotype has only a few counts. This chain connects TRBV6-1 to TRBJ2-1; 9 bases are a match to TRBD2. Germline values: CDR1 MNHNS, CDR2 SASEGT. The CDR3 sequence is 21 residues long. Trimming at V came to 5 bases and at J to 1 base, leaving 21 bases not matched to a gene. For the CDR3, the DNA is TGTGCCAGCAGTCGAAATTCCGGGACTAGCACCTCTACTGGTTCCTACAATGAGCAGTTCTTC. Its protein is CASSRNSGTSTSTGSYNEQFF.

The chain joins TRBV11-2 to TRBJ2-5, with 14 bases matching TRBD2. The CDR3 covers 15 residues. Trimming at V came to 6 bases and at J to 5 bases, leaving 5 bases not matched to a gene. The germline V gene has CDR1 SGHAT and CDR2 FQNNGV. The CDR3 loop is CASSQTSGRAETQYF. The CDR3 DNA follows: TGTGCCAGCAGTCAGACTAGCGGGAGGGCCGAGACCCAGTACTTC.

This clonotype was found once. A much larger clone is a single base away; this may be a read error. This sequence joins TRBV7-9 and TRBJ2-5; D is possibly TRBD1 (6 bases). The J call could be wrong; TRBJ2-1 is a better fit for the DNA end. Germline values: CDR1 SEHNR, CDR2 FQNEAQ (reference sequence). The CDR3 is 14 residues long. As DNA, the CDR3 is TGTGCCAGCAGCTCCGCCAGGGGAAGGATAACCCAGTTCTTC. The encoded protein is CASSSARGRITQFF.

This clonotype was counted many times. The chain combines TRBV10-3 with TRBJ1-1; 7 positions match TRBD1. The V segment lost 8 bases and the J segment 0 bases; nucleotides outside the gene matches: 9. Germline lookup yields CDR1 ENHRY and CDR2 SYGVKD. The CDR3 sequence is 15 residues long. The CDR3 DNA is TGTGCCATCGGGGCCGGTCAGGGGGTGAACACTGAAGCTTTCTTT. Residues: CAIGAGQGVNTEAFF.

Ten or more counts support this clonotype. The chain carries TRBV7-2 and TRBJ2-7, with 10 positions matching TRBD2. V was clipped by 3 bases and J by 5 bases; unmatched bases: 4. This CDR3 has 14 residues. CDR1 is SGHTA, CDR2 FQGNSA, per germline. CDR3 sequence (DNA): TGTGCCAGCAGCTTTAGCGGGAGGAACCACGAGCAGTACTTC. Translation gives CASSFSGRNHEQYF.

This clonotype has a handful of counts. The genes are TRBV19 and TRBJ2-2, with 9 bases lining up with TRBD1. The CDR3 covers 18 residues. The J segment lost 1 base and the V segment lost 2 bases, leaving 8 bases of the junction unmatched. Germline V gene data show CDR1 as LNHDA and CDR2 as SQIVND (reference sequence). The CDR3 DNA is TGTGCCAGTAGTATAAGGCCTGGGACAGGGCTGAACACCGGGGAGCTGTTTTTT. Amino acids: CASSIRPGTGLNTGELFF.

The V gene is TRBV29-1, the J gene TRBJ1-1; no definite D call. The V gene's germline CDR1 is SQVTM and CDR2 ANQGSEA. This CDR3 comprises 11 residues. V lost 7 bases, J lost 2 bases, and 8 bases lay in between. The CDR3 region has the DNA TGCAGCGGACTACTCAACACTGAAGCTTTCTTT. The encoded protein is CSGLLNTEAFF.

This clonotype was seen a handful of times. The chain employs TRBV7-8 and TRBJ1-2; the D gene is possibly TRBD1 (5 bases). Germline V lookup: CDR1 SGHVS, CDR2 FQNEAQ. The CDR3 runs to 15 residues. V lost 5 bases to trimming and J lost 6 bases, with 19 bases between them. This CDR3 reads CASSPHGQGLDGYTF. The CDR3 region has the DNA TGTGCCAGCAGCCCTCACGGGCAGGGTCTAGATGGCTACACCTTC.